This T cell receptor (beta chain) originates from a study of shared clonotypes between healthy human individuals (dated by TCRdb to 2018 to 2020). Background on the whole study: Three men and a couple of women, aged 18 to 49 years, made up the cohort. For each donor, CD4 naive and CD4 memory were each given three plates, CD8 naive was given two plates, and CD8 memory was given one plate. To estimate repertoire size and how much clonotype sharing occurs between individuals, the study deeply sequenced the blood TCR repertoires of about five healthy adults. To increase sequencing depth and limit assay-specific biases, TCR repertoire library preparation and sequencing were carried out by different laboratories using diverse techniques. Per donor, leukapheresis produced somewhere between about 0.9 and 9.5 billion PBMCs.

The germline V end is reduced by 6 bases and the J end by 9 bases; junction bases left unmatched: 4. CDR1 and CDR2 are read off the germline V gene as MNHNS and SASEGT. The CDR3 covers 14 residues, taking in both the cysteine and the phenylalanine. Only the CDR3 portion is preserved as DNA: 42 bases, with reading frame beginning at the first base. Note on this clone: There is no known antigen for this receptor. Base qualities are not provided; no much larger clone lies one nucleotide away.

TCR CDR3 regions were amplified from genomic DNA by multiplex PCR using the deep immunoSEQ assay. For each cell subset, the extracted genomic DNA was distributed evenly across all wells of several immunoSEQ 96-well plates, and each plate served as one replicate. Each replicate PCR for sorted subsets received around 200 ng genomic DNA, equal to roughly 29,000 T cell genomes. Purified libraries were measured with a Qubit 3.0 fluorometer, size-checked on a Bioanalyzer 2100, and measured again with the KAPA Library Quantification kit. Each immunoSEQ 96-well plate was sequenced on its own single-read 150-cycle Illumina NextSeq 550 flow cell. The source study handled its data this way. The immunoSEQ output contained only junctional sequences without quality scores, so filtering could not match that applied to full-length reads. To assign V/J genes and CDR3, sequences were annotated using PyIR, a Python wrapper for IgBLAST v1.9, with IMGT germline references. Reads were filtered out if the reads had weak V/J assignments (E-value above 1e-6), no CDR3, stop codons, out-of-frame junctions, or ambiguous translated residues. V3J clonotypes were defined by identical inferred V gene, J gene, and CDR3 amino acid sequence. Percentage overlap between repertoires was calculated by dividing the number of shared unique clonotypes by the size of the smaller repertoire. Three approaches were used to assess repertoire richness: RTK rarefaction, the Chao1 estimator, and Recon v2.1 estimates of unobserved clonotypes. Generation probabilities for all TCRbeta clonotypes obtained by the gDNA method from several donors were computed using OLGA. As stored in TCRdb, this immuneACCESS dataset retains in-frame rearrangements with V and J assigned. A fraction of the clones does not appear; measured against another copy, unresolved V genes explain less than half of the discrepancy, and the remainder lacks a known reason. D and trimming were read from the DNA, whereas the V and J calls and clone size are those reported in that table. A total of 650,000 to 700,000 clones appear in this sample, less than 95% of them only once. 34% of the sample rests with the top ten.

Overall study outcomes, separate from this receptor: Clonotypes shared by all four sorted-subset donors showed higher generation probabilities than non-shared clonotypes. The small number of donors limited the genetic and exposure-history diversity represented. When several donors were compared, the shared fraction of clonotypes was roughly 5% for naive CD4, approximately 3.5% for naive CD8, roughly 2.5% for memory CD4, and less than 0.5% for memory CD8. Incomplete sequencing was indicated by rarefaction of sorted-subset datasets, despite the large sequencing depth. Only blood was sampled, and tissue TCR repertoires likely differ from those in blood. Pairwise subsampling indicated that sequencing depth was expected to affect the degree of clonotype sharing among donors. Estimated clonotype richness was generally larger for naive than for memory subsets.

Healthy HIV-negative adults with no recently reported acute infections or vaccinations were included as donors. Every donor was a Caucasian adult living in Nashville, Tennessee, USA. CD8 memory samples combined magnetically selected CD45RO+ cells with CCR7-negative CD45RA+ effector memory (TemRA) cells. Blood was obtained by leukapheresis, after which PBMCs were separated by Ficoll-Histopaque density gradient centrifugation and cryopreserved in liquid nitrogen vapor phase. Purity and quantity of every magnetically sorted T cell population were checked by analytical flow cytometry. Each sorted fraction had its genomic DNA isolated and then quantified by UV absorbance on a Nanodrop 2000c.

The sequence came from a man aged 18 to 30 in good health. Some clones in this sample may be carry-over from other donors' samples. Specimen: memory CD8+ T cells from PBMCs. Per the publication, the cell subset or site label means: CD45RO+ cells pooled with CCR7-negative TemRA cells. The chain employs TRBV6-1 and TRBJ2-1; the central 14 bases match TRBD2. CDR3 sequence: CASRVGLAGVEQFF. The DNA reads TGTGCCAGCAGGGTGGGACTAGCGGGAGTTGAGCAGTTCTTC.